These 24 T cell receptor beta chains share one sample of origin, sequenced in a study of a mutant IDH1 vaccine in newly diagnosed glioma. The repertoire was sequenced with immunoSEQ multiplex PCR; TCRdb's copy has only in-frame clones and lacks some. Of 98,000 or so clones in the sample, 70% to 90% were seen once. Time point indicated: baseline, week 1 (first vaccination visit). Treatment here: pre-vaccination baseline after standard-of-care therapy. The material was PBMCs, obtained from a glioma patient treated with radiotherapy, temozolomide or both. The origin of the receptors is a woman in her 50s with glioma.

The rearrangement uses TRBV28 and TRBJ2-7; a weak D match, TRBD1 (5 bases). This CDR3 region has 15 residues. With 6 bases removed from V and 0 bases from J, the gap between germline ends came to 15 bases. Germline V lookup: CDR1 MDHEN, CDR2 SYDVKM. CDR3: CASSRYRSPSYEQYF. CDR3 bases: TGTGCCAGCAGCCGATACAGGTCTCCCTCCTACGAGCAGTACTTC.

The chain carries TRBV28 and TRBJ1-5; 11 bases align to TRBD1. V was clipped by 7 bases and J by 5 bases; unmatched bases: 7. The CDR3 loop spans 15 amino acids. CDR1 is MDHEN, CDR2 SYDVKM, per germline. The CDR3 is CASTRWDRGYQPQHF. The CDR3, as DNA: TGTGCCAGCACGCGATGGGACAGGGGGTATCAGCCCCAGCATTTT. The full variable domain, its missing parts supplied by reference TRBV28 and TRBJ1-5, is DVKVTQSSRYLVKRTGEKVFLECVQDMDHENMFWYRQDPGLGLRLIYFSYDVKMKEKGDIPEGYSVSREKKERFSLILESASTNQTSMYLCASTRWDRGYQPQHFGDGTRLSIL.

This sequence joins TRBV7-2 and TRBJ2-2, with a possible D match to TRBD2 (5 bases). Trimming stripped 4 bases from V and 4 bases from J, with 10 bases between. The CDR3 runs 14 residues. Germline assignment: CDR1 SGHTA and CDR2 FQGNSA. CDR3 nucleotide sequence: TGTGCCAGCAGCTCCAGGACTGGCACCGGGGAGCTGTTTTTT. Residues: CASSSRTGTGELFF.

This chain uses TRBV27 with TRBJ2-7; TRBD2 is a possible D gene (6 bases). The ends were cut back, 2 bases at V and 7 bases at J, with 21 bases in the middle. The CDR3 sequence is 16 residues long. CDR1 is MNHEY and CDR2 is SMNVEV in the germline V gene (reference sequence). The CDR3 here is CASSLGGVGVRGEQYF. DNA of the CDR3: TGTGCCAGCAGTTTAGGAGGGGTGGGAGTTAGGGGAGAGCAGTACTTC.

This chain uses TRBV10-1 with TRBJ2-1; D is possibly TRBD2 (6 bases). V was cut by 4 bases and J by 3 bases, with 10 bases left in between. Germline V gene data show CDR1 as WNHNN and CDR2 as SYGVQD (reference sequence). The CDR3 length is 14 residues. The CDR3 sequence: CASSAGRNYNEQFF. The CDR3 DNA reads TGCGCCAGCAGTGCCGGGAGAAACTACAATGAGCAGTTCTTC.

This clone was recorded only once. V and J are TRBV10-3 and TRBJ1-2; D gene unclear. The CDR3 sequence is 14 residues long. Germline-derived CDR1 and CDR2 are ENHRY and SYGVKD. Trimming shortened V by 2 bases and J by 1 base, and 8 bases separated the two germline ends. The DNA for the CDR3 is TGTGCCATCAGTGAGCCTCGGGTTAACTATGGCTACACCTTC. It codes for CAISEPRVNYGYTF.

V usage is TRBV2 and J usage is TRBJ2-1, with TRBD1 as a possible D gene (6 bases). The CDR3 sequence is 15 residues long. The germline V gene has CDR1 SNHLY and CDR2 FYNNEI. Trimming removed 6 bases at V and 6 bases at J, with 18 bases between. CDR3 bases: TGTGCCAGCAGGAAGGTACAGGGAGAATTCAATGAGCAGTTCTTC. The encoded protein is CASRKVQGEFNEQFF.

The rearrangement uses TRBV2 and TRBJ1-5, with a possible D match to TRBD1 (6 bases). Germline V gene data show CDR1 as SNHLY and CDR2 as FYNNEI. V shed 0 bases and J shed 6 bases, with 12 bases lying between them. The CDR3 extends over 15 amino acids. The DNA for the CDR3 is TGTGCCAGCAGTGAAGCGCTTGGGGGGGCTCAGCCCCAGCATTTT. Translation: CASSEALGGAQPQHF.

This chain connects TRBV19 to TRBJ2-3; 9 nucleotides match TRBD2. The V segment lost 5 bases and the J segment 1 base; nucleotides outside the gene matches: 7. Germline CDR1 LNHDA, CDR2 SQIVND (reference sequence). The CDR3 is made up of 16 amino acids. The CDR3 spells CASSPNLAGRTDTQYF. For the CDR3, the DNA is TGTGCCAGTAGTCCTAATCTAGCGGGGCGCACAGATACGCAGTATTTT.

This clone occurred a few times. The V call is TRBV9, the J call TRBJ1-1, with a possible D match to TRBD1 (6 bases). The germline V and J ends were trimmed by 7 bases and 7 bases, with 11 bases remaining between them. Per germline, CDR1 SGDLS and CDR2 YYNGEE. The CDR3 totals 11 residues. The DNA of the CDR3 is TGTGCCAGCGGGGGCCAGGGTGAAGCTTTCTTT. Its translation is CASGGQGEAFF.

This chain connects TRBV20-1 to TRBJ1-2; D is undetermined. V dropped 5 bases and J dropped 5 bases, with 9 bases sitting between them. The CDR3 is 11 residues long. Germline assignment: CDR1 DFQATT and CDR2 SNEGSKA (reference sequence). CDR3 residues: CSAGLWYGYTF. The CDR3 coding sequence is TGCAGTGCTGGCCTTTGGTATGGCTACACCTTC.

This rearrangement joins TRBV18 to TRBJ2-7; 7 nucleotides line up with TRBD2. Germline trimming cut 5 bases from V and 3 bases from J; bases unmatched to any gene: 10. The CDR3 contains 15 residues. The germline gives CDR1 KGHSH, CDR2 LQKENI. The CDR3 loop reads CASSSERDGVYEQYF. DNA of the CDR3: TGTGCCAGCTCATCCGAGCGGGACGGGGTCTACGAGCAGTACTTC. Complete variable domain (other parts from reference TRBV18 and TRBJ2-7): NAGVMQNPRHLVRRRGQEARLRCSPMKGHSHVYWYRQLPEEGLKFMVYLQKENIIDESGMPKERFSAEFPKEGPSILRIQQVVRGDSAAYFCASSSERDGVYEQYFGPGTRLTVT.

The CDR3: CASSTFAGQPQHF. CDR3 DNA: TGTGCCAGTAGTACGTTCGCGGGTCAGCCCCAGCATTTT. J is TRBJ1-5 and V is TRBV19; unclear D gene. The germline CDR1 and CDR2 sequences are LNHDA and SQIVND (reference sequence). Trimming removed 4 bases at V and 6 bases at J, with 10 bases between. The CDR3 runs to 13 residues.

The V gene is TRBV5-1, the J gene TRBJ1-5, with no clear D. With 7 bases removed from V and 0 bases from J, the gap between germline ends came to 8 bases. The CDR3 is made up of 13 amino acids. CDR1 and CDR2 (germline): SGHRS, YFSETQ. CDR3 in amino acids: CASSENSNQPQHF. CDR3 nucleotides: TGCGCCAGCTCCGAGAATAGCAATCAGCCCCAGCATTTT.

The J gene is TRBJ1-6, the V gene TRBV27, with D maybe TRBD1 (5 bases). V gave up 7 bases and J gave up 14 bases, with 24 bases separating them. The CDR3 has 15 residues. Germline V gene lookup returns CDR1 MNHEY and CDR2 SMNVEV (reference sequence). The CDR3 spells CASTRRGGGSWSLHF. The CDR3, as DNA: TGTGCCAGCACCCGTCGGGGCGGGGGGAGCTGGTCCCTCCACTTT.

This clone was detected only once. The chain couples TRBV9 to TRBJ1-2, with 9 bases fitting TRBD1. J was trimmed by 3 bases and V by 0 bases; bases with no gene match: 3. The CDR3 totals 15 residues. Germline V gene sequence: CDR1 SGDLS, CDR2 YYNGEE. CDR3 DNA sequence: TGTGCCAGCAGCGTAGGGGACAGGGCGTACTATGGCTACACCTTC. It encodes CASSVGDRAYYGYTF.

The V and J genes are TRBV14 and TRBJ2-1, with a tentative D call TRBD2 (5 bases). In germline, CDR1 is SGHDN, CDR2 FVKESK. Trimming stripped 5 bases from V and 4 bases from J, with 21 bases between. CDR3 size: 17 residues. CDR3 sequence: CASSTRNEQSPYNEQFF. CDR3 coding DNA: TGTGCCAGCAGCACTAGGAACGAGCAGTCCCCGTACAATGAGCAGTTCTTC.

CDR3: CATSRDRAIYNEQFF. CDR3 nucleotide sequence: TGTGCCACCAGCAGAGATCGAGCGATCTACAATGAGCAGTTCTTC. V is TRBV15 and J is TRBJ2-1, with no clear D. In germline, CDR1 is LNHNV, CDR2 YYDKDF (reference sequence). This CDR3 is built from 15 residues. Trimming removed 0 bases from V and 3 bases from J, with 9 bases in between.

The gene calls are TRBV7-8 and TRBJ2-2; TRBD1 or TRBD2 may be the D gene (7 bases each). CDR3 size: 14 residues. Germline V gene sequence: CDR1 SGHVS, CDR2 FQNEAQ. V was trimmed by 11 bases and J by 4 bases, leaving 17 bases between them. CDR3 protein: CALREGAVTGELFF. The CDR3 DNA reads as TGTGCCTTGAGGGAGGGGGCAGTCACCGGGGAGCTGTTTTTT.

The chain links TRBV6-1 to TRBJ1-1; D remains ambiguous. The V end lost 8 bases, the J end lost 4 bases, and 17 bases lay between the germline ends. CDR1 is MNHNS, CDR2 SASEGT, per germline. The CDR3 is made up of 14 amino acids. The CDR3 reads CASGREPAGTEAFF. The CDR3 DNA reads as TGTGCCAGCGGTCGGGAACCCGCCGGCACTGAAGCTTTCTTT.

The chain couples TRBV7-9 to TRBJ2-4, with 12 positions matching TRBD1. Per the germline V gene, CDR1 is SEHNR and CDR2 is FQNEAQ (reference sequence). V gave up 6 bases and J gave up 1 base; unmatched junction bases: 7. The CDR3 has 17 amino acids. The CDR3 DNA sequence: TGTGCCAGCAGAAAGGGACAGGGGGCAGGGGCCAAAAACATTCAGTACTTC. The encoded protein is CASRKGQGAGAKNIQYF. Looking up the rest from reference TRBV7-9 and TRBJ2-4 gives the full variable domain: DTGVSQNPRHKITKRGQNVTFRCDPISEHNRLYWYRQTLGQGPEFLTYFQNEAQLEKSRLLSDRFSAERPKGSFSTLEIQRTEQGDSAMYLCASRKGQGAGAKNIQYFGAGTRLSVL.

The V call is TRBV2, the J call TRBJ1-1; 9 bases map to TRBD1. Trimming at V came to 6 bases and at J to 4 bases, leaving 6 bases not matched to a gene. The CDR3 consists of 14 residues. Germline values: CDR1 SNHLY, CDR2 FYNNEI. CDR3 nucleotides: TGTGCCAGCAGGCAGGGACAGGGTTTCACTGAAGCTTTCTTT. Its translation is CASRQGQGFTEAFF.

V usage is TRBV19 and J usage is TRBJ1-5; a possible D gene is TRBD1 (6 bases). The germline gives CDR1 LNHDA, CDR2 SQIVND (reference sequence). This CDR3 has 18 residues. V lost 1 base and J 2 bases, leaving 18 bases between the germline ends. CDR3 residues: CASSIGQVLGGGNQPQHF. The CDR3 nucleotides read TGTGCCAGTAGTATAGGACAGGTATTGGGAGGAGGCAATCAGCCCCAGCATTTT.

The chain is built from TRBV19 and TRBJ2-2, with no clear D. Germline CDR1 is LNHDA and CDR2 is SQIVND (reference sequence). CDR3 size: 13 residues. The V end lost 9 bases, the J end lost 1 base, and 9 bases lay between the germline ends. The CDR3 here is CASLKRNTGELFF. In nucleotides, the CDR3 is TGTGCCAGCCTTAAGAGGAACACCGGGGAGCTGTTTTTT.